The present T cell receptor (beta chain) was sequenced within a study of blood T cell repertoires in COVID-19. Across the study: Sources were T cells, B-cell-depleted T cells, or PBMCs; the material itself was cDNA or gDNA.

Original data processing: Quantification of nucleated cells was approximated via reference gene primer amplification. Libraries were prepared by immunoSEQ multiplex PCR; TCRdb keeps only in-frame clonotypes and omits some of them. V, J and clone size reflect that table, while D and trimming were determined from the DNA. Counted here are 250,000 to 350,000 clones, around 89% occurring once; the ten biggest clones make up approximately 0.84%. The sequenced material came from peripheral blood. The sequence came from a man between 25 and 39 years old with acute or convalescent COVID-19.

CDR3 coding DNA: TGTGCCAGCAGCTCCGGGACAGGGGGCGCGGGAAACACTGAAGCTTTCTTT. Its protein is CASSSGTGGAGNTEAFF. The chain uses TRBV21-1 and TRBJ1-1; the table assigns TRBD1, which was not confirmed against the DNA. TRBV21-1 is marked as a pseudogene. This CDR3 comprises 17 residues.